These T cell receptor beta chains were read from a single sample in a study of shared clonotypes between healthy human individuals. The data were produced by immunoSEQ multiplex PCR, yet TCRdb's version contains in-frame clones alone and is incomplete. The sample lists hundreds of thousands of clones, almost 97% occurring once. Material: naive CD4+ T cells sorted from blood. The source of these receptors is a woman in her thirties in good health. CDR3s include the opening cysteine and the closing phenylalanine or tryptophan. Fields, in order: D gene, V gene, clone size, J gene, CDR3 protein, CDR3 DNA. D genes are given only for firm matches. Clone sizes are given selectively: once, few, many, or a class where the clone is expanded.

NA,TRBV9,few,TRBJ2-7,CASSVSAGTYEQYF,TGTGCCAGCAGCGTATCGGCGGGAACCTACGAGCAGTACTTC
TRBD2,TRBV19,once,TRBJ2-1,CASRQRQALAGVYNEQFF,TGTGCCAGTAGACAACGACAGGCACTAGCGGGAGTTTACAATGAGCAGTTCTTC
NA,TRBV6-5,NA,TRBJ2-7,CASSPFRRDPYEQYF,TGTGCCAGCAGTCCCTTTCGAAGGGATCCCTACGAGCAGTACTTC
NA,TRBV5-1,NA,TRBJ2-1,CASSLGGLRSYNEQFF,TGCGCCAGCAGCTTGGGAGGGCTTCGGTCCTACAATGAGCAGTTCTTC
NA,TRBV7-2,NA,TRBJ2-7,CASSLVAGHYEQYF,TGTGCCAGCAGCTTAGTAGCAGGGCACTACGAGCAGTACTTC
NA,TRBV12-2,NA,TRBJ2-3,CASRLVTSGSTALHTDTQYF,TGTGCAAGTCGCTTAGTAACCAGCGGGAGTACAGCCTTACACACAGATACGCAGTATTTT
TRBD2,TRBV7-3,NA,TRBJ2-2,CASSVNPPGGNTGELFF,TGTGCCAGCAGCGTAAACCCTCCGGGGGGGAACACCGGGGAGCTGTTTTTT
NA,TRBV6-1,once,TRBJ1-5,CASSGGYLGLRGNQPQHF,TGTGCCAGCAGTGGGGGATACTTGGGTCTGAGGGGCAATCAGCCCCAGCATTTT
TRBD1,TRBV13,NA,TRBJ1-1,CASSPRDSSLSEAFF,TGTGCCAGCAGCCCGCGGGACAGTAGTTTGTCTGAAGCTTTCTTT
TRBD2,TRBV7-9,NA,TRBJ2-7,CASSRGLAGGPNEQYF,TGTGCCAGCAGCCGGGGCCTAGCGGGAGGGCCCAACGAGCAGTACTTC
NA,TRBV7-8,NA,TRBJ1-5,CASSSYRDINRQPQHF,TGTGCCAGCAGCTCTTACCGGGACATCAATAGACAGCCCCAGCATTTT
NA,TRBV5-1,NA,TRBJ2-1,CASSAEPGISYNEQFF,TGCGCCAGCAGTGCAGAACCGGGTATCTCCTACAATGAGCAGTTCTTC
NA,TRBV28,NA,TRBJ2-7,CASSLADYTYEQYF,TGTGCCAGCAGCCTCGCGGACTATACCTACGAGCAGTACTTC
TRBD2,TRBV27,NA,TRBJ2-3,CASVSGGGDTQYF,TGTGCCAGCGTTAGCGGGGGTGGAGATACGCAGTATTTT
TRBD1,TRBV7-9,NA,TRBJ1-5,CASSSGQGPSNQPQHF,TGTGCCAGCAGCTCAGGACAGGGCCCCTCCAATCAGCCCCAGCATTTT
TRBD2,TRBV4-1,NA,TRBJ2-7,CASSQGEGLAGAYEQYF,TGCGCCAGCAGCCAAGGGGAAGGACTAGCGGGCGCCTACGAGCAGTACTTC
TRBD1,TRBV10-1,NA,TRBJ2-3,CASRRDRGSDTQYF,TGCGCCAGCAGGCGAGACAGGGGCTCTGATACGCAGTATTTT
TRBD2,TRBV6-5,NA,TRBJ2-7,CASSSSGLAYEQYF,TGTGCCAGCAGTTCCTCGGGACTAGCATACGAGCAGTACTTC
NA,TRBV20-1,NA,TRBJ2-5,CSARGPGTQYF,TGCAGTGCTAGGGGTCCGGGGACCCAGTACTTC
TRBD1,TRBV6-1,NA,TRBJ1-2,CASSEIPWQGGGYTF,TGTGCCAGCAGTGAGATTCCTTGGCAGGGGGGAGGCTACACCTTC
NA,TRBV7-2,NA,TRBJ1-4,CASSFGQNEKLFF,TGTGCCAGCAGCTTTGGACAGAATGAAAAACTGTTTTTT
TRBD1,TRBV19,NA,TRBJ2-1,CASSTRGVGTGLNNEQFF,TGTGCCAGTAGCACCCGAGGGGTGGGGACAGGGTTAAACAATGAGCAGTTCTTC
NA,TRBV6-1,NA,TRBJ2-3,CASSEEGAGTQYF,TGTGCCAGCAGTGAAGAGGGTGCTGGTACGCAGTATTTT
NA,TRBV6-5,NA,TRBJ1-2,CASREGANYGYTF,TGTGCCAGTCGTGAGGGGGCTAACTATGGCTACACCTTC
NA,TRBV19,NA,TRBJ2-7,CASSMDSYEQYF,TGTGCCAGTAGTATGGACTCCTACGAGCAGTACTTC
NA,TRBV7-9,NA,TRBJ2-5,CASSLVRGDETQYF,TGTGCCAGCAGCTTGGTTCGGGGCGATGAGACCCAGTACTTC